Sequencing of this T cell receptor beta chain was carried out in a study of OX40 agonist ivuxolimab in advanced cancers. About the research overall: Of mixed ages from about 20 to 90 and averaging about 60 years, the group was over 80% male.

Sequenced by immunoSEQ multiplex PCR; TCRdb stores in-frame clones only, minus some. The sample has more than 80,000 clones; about 90% are singletons. This CDR3 is 13 amino acids long. Unmatched junction bases numbered 2, after V lost 0 bases and J lost 5 bases. The germline CDR1 and CDR2 sequences are GTSNPN and SVGIG (reference sequence). The source of this sequence is an adult with an advanced solid tumor such as melanoma, head and neck, liver or kidney cancer. The V call is TRBV30, the J call TRBJ2-5; 8 positions match TRBD2. This material consisted of CD4+ or CD8+ T cells sorted from blood, taken in a trial of the OX40 agonist ivuxolimab. The CDR3 DNA sequence: TGTGCCTGGAGTGTACGGGGGGGGGAGACCCAGTACTTC. Translated: CAWSVRGGETQYF.